This is a list of T cell receptor beta chains from one sample in a study of blood T cells in healthy people across ages. TCRdb reprocessed the 5' RACE reads with MiXCR, giving one entry per CDR3 protein. The sample has around 820,000 distinct CDR3 sequences, 25% seen once. The sample was also linked to a second study, of T cells of mothers and their children.

The source material was blood. All receptors derive from a boy between 10 and 17 years old in good health. Both conserved end residues are trimmed from each CDR3. The D gene is left open where the match is weak.

D: .
V: TRBV7-3
J: TRBJ2-2
CDR3: ASSLTDRSGELF

D: TRBD2
V: TRBV28
J: TRBJ2-5
CDR3: ASQGGAEQY

D: .
V: TRBV5-1
J: TRBJ2-6
CDR3: ASSLGDGGFSGANVLT

D: .
V: TRBV5-5
J: TRBJ2-3
CDR3: ASSSNVGAGLRAPPQY

D: TRBD2
V: TRBV7-2
J: TRBJ2-2
CDR3: ASSLLAGQTTGELF

D: .
V: TRBV4-3
J: TRBJ2-7
CDR3: ASSQDHEGYEQY

D: .
V: TRBV9
J: TRBJ2-7
CDR3: ASSADRFGEQY

D: TRBD2
V: TRBV7-9
J: TRBJ2-6
CDR3: ASKPGLDLAGVNVLT

D: TRBD2
V: TRBV6-2/TRBV6-3
J: .
CDR3: ASSSSPSGNEQY

D: .
V: TRBV6-1
J: TRBJ2-5
CDR3: ASSDWAGALMETQY

D: .
V: TRBV2
J: TRBJ2-2
CDR3: ASSGFNPNTGELF

D: .
V: TRBV7-9
J: TRBJ2-2
CDR3: ASDSSNTGELF

D: TRBD1
V: TRBV28
J: TRBJ2-1
CDR3: ASSSGQGGINEQF

D: .
V: TRBV6-2/TRBV6-3
J: TRBJ2-2
CDR3: ASSYLRQRGTGELF

D: TRBD2
V: TRBV15
J: TRBJ2-7
CDR3: ATSIDSGGAYEQY

D: .
V: TRBV7-2
J: TRBJ1-4
CDR3: ASSLGGRGGEKLF

D: TRBD1
V: TRBV2
J: TRBJ2-4
CDR3: ASRTGGGKNIQY